This TCR beta chain was found in a study of blood T cells in healthy people across ages (dated by TCRdb to the mid-2010s). Turning to the overall study: In model experiments, roughly one uniquely barcoded TCR beta cDNA molecule per two T cells was captured by template switching. To track age-related changes in TCR beta repertoire diversity, the study relied on deep sequencing normalized with unique cDNA molecular identifiers. Four age groups were formed from the donors: young (average about 15 years), middle-aged (approximately 40), aged (62) and long-lived (around 80). To avoid experimental bias, donors of different ages were randomly spread across the sequencing lanes. The study analyzed two additional independent replicas of 1 million unique cDNA reads from the same blood draw for two donors, one aged 18 to 29 and one aged 80 or older. Summary of the overall study and its limitations: Total diversity estimates from one million sequenced T cells were considered lower bounds and underestimates. Because donor CMV infection status was unknown, age-related changes in expanded clonotypes were potentially confounded. Observed TCR beta diversity per million T cells fell roughly linearly with age, and a significant reduction was already apparent by age approximately 41. Compared with the aged group, the long-lived group had more naive CD4+ T cells, fewer expanded clones and increased TCR diversity, a pattern suggesting age selection. A strong correlation was found between observed TCR beta diversity and the percentage of naive T cells measured by flow cytometry. Conclusive comparison of naive and antigen-experienced compartments was prevented by the profiling of bulk unsorted PBMCs.

This clonotype has a handful of counts. The antigen this receptor binds is unknown. Base qualities are not provided; no much larger clone lies one nucleotide away. The CDR3 numbers 14 residues from cysteine through phenylalanine. CDR3 DNA only is kept here, 42 bases in frame from base 1. The CDR1 and CDR2 encoded by the germline V gene (reference sequence) are MNHEY and SMNVEV. The junction shows trimming of 7 bases on V and 3 bases on J, plus 13 bases between the germline ends. Systemically healthy Caucasian individuals from Russia, approximately 39 in total and aged about 6 to 90 years, were included as donors. Roughly 9.5 milliliters of peripheral blood were drawn from each donor into EDTA-treated Vacutainer tubes. Ficoll-Paque density-gradient centrifugation was used to isolate PBMCs, with at least 6 million obtained per sample. Trizol reagent was used to extract total RNA from the PBMCs, yielding at least 5.5 micrograms per sample. The percentages of naive CD45RAhigh/CD27high T cells were determined by flow cytometry on a PBMC aliquot from every donor.

The library was produced with 5' RACE. The run used an Illumina HiSeq 2500. A second roughly 7 to 11 cycle PCR used a sample-barcoded 5' primer and a J-beta primer mix. Each TCR beta cDNA molecule received a unique molecular identifier from a template-switch 5' adaptor carrying 12 random nucleotides. Each sample yielded at least 2.5 million CDR3-containing paired-end reads. The Mint cDNA synthesis kit, primed by a TRBC-specific oligonucleotide, was used to synthesize first-strand cDNA from all RNA. All cDNA was treated with uracil-DNA glycosylase and then went through a first 18-cycle PCR with the universal primers M1SS and BC2_uni_R. For the original study's pipeline: For normalization, 1 million high-quality reads, each with a distinct molecular identifier, were randomly selected from each sample. Reads with shared molecular identifiers were discarded instead of being binned into consensus sequences. CDR3 identification, clonotype clustering and error correction used MiTCR with a Q25 quality threshold and the strictest error-elimination algorithm. A nonparametric unseen species model with Euler transformation was used to estimate lower-bound total TCR beta diversity. TCRdb applied fastp at Q25 and MiXCR to the public reads, then kept only in-frame beta chains. When rows share a CDR3 protein, they turn into one entry using the most common DNA and genes. What appears here as the V and J calls and clone size reflects TCRdb's work, not the paper's. The sample table holds about 1.7 million distinct CDR3 sequences, of which 28% were seen once. The top ten hold more than 6% of the sample.

The specimen sequenced was blood. The V and J genes are TRBV27 and TRBJ2-1, and possibly TRBD2, on 5 matching bases. The sequence was collected from a woman aged 30 to 39 in good health. The nucleotide sequence reads as follows: TGTGCCAGCAACCCTAGCTACCTCTACAATGAGCAGTTCTTC. This is translated as CASNPSYLYNEQFF.